These 6 T cell receptor beta chains share one sample of origin, sequenced in a study of blood T cells in healthy people across ages. Primers used in a second PCR of about 7 to 12 cycles were a sample-barcoded 5' primer and a J-beta primer mix. TCRdb reprocessed the 5' RACE reads with MiXCR, giving one entry per CDR3 protein. This table holds hundreds of thousands of distinct CDR3 sequences, roughly 41% found once. The sequencing sample was made of blood. The receptors stem from a man older than 75 in good health.

This clonotype appeared many times. The genes are TRBV20-1 and TRBJ2-7, with 7 bases fitting TRBD1. This CDR3 is built from 12 residues. V lost 6 bases to trimming and J lost 5 bases; unmatched junction nucleotides: 7. CDR1 is DFQATT and CDR2 is SNEGSKA in the germline V gene (reference sequence). The CDR3 loop reads CSATGVRDEQYF. The CDR3 DNA reads as TGCAGTGCCACAGGGGTTAGGGACGAGCAGTACTTC.

The genes are TRBV24-1 and TRBJ2-5; D is unresolved. The germline V and J ends were trimmed by 3 bases and 5 bases, with 12 bases remaining between them. Germline CDR1 KGHDR, CDR2 SFDVKD. The CDR3 is made up of 14 amino acids. CDR3 in amino acids: CATSDPVTAETQYF. CDR3 DNA: TGTGCCACCAGTGATCCTGTCACGGCGGAGACCCAGTACTTC.

Remarks on this clonotype: The conserved closing phenylalanine or tryptophan is absent in this CDR3, likely reflecting a read error. The rearrangement uses TRBV12-3 or TRBV12-4 and TRBJ2-3, with D possibly matching TRBD2 (6 bases). Trimming removed 7 bases at V and 1 base at J, with 15 bases between. The CDR3 has 15 amino acids. The DNA for the CDR3 is TGTGCCAGCATCATAGGGTGGAGGGGCACAGATACGCAGTATTCT. Protein: CASIIGWRGTDTQYS.

V usage is TRBV7-2 and J usage is TRBJ2-5, with a weak D call TRBD2 (6 bases). Trimming cost V 6 bases and J 2 bases, with 19 bases left between them. The CDR3 is 16 residues long. Germline-derived CDR1 and CDR2 are SGHTA and FQGNSA. The CDR3 sequence is CASRPRRAPGQETQYF. CDR3 nucleotides: TGTGCCAGCAGACCTCGGAGGGCCCCCGGACAAGAGACCCAGTACTTC.

This chain connects TRBV7-2 to TRBJ2-1; maybe TRBD2 (5 bases). This CDR3 comprises 13 residues. Germline V gives CDR1 SGHTA, CDR2 FQGNSA. Trimming took off 5 bases at V and 7 bases at J, with 12 bases between the two ends. In DNA form, the CDR3 reads TGTGCCAGCAGCCGCCCGACGGGGAATGAGCAGTTCTTC. Translating gives CASSRPTGNEQFF.

This clonotype has ten or more counts. The V call is TRBV15, the J call TRBJ2-1; D ambiguous. Germline V lookup: CDR1 LNHNV, CDR2 YYDKDF (reference sequence). CDR3 length: 14 amino acids. V shed 5 bases and J shed 7 bases, with 15 bases lying between them. Here the CDR3 DNA reads TGTGCCACCAGCCCACCGGTGTCCTGGAATGAGCAGTTCTTC. Protein: CATSPPVSWNEQFF.